This T cell receptor (beta chain) was sequenced for a study of blood T cell repertoires in COVID-19. Study context: COVID-19 samples, acute and convalescent, were from the United States, Italy and Spain. From T cells, B-cell-depleted T cells, or PBMCs came the material, which was cDNA or gDNA.

This CDR3 is built from 15 residues. CDR1 is MNHNS, CDR2 SASEGT, per germline. Trimming removed 0 bases from V and 4 bases from J; junction bases left unmatched: 4. Seattle's enrolled individuals joined amid active infection and were then monitored longitudinally. Authors' analysis steps: Nucleated cell counts were estimated from reference gene primer amplification. Assay used: immunoSEQ multiplex PCR; TCRdb lists only in-frame clones, some missing. V and J calls and clone size are as listed in that table; D and trimming were resolved from the DNA. The top ten hold approximately 0.98% of the sample, which has around 310,000 clones, roughly 90% seen once.

This chain uses TRBV6-1 with TRBJ2-5; 8 nucleotides agree with TRBD2. The TCR comes from a woman in her thirties or forties with COVID-19, enrolled during active disease. The sequencing input was peripheral blood. The CDR3 loop reads CASSEASGGGETQYF. Written as DNA, the CDR3 is TGTGCCAGCAGTGAAGCGTCGGGGGGGGGAGAGACCCAGTACTTC.